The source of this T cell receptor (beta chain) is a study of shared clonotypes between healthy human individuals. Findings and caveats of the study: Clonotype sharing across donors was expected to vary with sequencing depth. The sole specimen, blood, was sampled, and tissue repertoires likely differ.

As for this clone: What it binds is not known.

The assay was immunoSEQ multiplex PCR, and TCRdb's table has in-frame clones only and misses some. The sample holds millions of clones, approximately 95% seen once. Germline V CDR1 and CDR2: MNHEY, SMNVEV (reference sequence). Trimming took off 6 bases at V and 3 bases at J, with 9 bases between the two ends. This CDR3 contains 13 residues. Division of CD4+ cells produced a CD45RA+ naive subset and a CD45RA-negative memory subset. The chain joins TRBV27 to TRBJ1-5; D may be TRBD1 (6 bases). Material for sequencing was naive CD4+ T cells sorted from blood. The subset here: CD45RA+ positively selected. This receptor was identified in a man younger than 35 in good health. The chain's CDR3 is CASRTGLNQPQHF. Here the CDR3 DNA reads TGTGCCAGCAGGACAGGACTCAATCAGCCCCAGCATTTT.